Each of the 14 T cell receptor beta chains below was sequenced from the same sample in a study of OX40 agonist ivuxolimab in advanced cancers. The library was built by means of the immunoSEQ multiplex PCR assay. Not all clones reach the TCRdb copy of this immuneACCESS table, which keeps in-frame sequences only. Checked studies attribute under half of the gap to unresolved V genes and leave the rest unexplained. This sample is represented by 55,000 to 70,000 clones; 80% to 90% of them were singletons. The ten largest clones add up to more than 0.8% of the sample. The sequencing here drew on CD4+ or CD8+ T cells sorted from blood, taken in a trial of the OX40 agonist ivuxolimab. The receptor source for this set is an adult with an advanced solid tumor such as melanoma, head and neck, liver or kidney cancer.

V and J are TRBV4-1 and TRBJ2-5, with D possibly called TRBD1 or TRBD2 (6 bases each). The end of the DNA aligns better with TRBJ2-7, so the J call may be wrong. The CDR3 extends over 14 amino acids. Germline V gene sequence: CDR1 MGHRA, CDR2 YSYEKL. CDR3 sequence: CASSLQGTGYEQYF. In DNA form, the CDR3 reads TGCGCCAGCAGCCTGCAGGGGACTGGATACGAGCAGTACTTC.

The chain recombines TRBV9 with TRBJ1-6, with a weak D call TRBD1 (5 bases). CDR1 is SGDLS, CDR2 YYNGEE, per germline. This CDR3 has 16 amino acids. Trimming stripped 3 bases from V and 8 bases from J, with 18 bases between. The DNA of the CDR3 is TGTGCCAGCAGCGCTGGGGACTCTAAAGCTTATTCACCCCTCCACTTT. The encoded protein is CASSAGDSKAYSPLHF. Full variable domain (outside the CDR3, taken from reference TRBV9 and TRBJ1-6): DSGVTQTPKHLITATGQRVTLRCSPRSGDLSVYWYQQSLDQGLQFLIQYYNGEERAKGNILERFSAQQFPDLHSELNLSSLELGDSALYFCASSAGDSKAYSPLHFGNGTRLTVT.

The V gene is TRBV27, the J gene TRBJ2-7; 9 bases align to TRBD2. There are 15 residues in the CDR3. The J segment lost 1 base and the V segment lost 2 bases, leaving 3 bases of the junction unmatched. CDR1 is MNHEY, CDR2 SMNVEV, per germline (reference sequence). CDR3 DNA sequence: TGTGCCAGCAGTTTAAGGCTAGCGGGGTCCTACGAGCAGTACTTC. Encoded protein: CASSLRLAGSYEQYF.

The CDR3 loop reads CASSEASLAVYETQYF. The CDR3 nucleotides are TGTGCCAGCAGTGAAGCAAGCCTAGCGGTATACGAGACCCAGTACTTC. V is TRBV2 and J is TRBJ2-5; 7 nucleotides line up with TRBD2. The CDR3 sequence is 16 residues long. CDR1 is SNHLY and CDR2 is FYNNEI in the germline V gene. Trimming took 0 bases from V and 5 from J; bases not matched to a gene: 9.

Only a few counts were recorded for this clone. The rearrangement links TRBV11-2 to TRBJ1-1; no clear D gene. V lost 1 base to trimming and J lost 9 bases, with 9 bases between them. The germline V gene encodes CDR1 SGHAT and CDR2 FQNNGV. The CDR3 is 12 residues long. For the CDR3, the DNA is TGTGCCAGCAGCTTAGGAGGTGGCCAAGCTTTCTTT. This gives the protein CASSLGGGQAFF.

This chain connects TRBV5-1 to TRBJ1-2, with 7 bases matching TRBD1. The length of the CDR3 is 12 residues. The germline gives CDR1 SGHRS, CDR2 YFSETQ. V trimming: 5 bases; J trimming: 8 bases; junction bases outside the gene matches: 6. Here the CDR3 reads CASRDRDGGYTF. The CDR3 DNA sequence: TGCGCCAGCAGAGACAGGGATGGCGGCTACACCTTC.

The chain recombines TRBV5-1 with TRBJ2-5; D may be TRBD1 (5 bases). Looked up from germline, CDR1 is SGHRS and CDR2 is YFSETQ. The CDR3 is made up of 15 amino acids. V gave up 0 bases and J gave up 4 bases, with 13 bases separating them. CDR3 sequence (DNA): TGCGCCAGCAGCTTGGGACAGCGCCGAGGAGAGACCCAGTACTTC. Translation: CASSLGQRRGETQYF.

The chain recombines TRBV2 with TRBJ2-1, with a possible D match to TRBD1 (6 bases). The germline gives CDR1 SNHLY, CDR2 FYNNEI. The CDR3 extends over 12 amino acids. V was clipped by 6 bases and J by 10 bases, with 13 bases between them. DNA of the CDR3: TGTGCCAGCAGGAGCAGGGGACGGGAGCAGTTCTTC. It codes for CASRSRGREQFF.

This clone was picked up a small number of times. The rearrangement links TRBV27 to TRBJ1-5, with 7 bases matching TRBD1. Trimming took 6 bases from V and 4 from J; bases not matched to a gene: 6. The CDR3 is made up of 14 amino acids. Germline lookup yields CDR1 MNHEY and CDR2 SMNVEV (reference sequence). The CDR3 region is CASSPQGPNQPQHF. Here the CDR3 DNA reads TGTGCCAGCAGCCCACAGGGGCCAAATCAGCCCCAGCATTTT.

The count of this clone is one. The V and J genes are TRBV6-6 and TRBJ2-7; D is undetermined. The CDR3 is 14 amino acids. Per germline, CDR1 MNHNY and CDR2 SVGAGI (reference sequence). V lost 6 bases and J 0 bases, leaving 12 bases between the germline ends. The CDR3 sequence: CASRAVGSSYEQYF. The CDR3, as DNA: TGTGCCAGCAGGGCGGTGGGTTCCTCCTACGAGCAGTACTTC.

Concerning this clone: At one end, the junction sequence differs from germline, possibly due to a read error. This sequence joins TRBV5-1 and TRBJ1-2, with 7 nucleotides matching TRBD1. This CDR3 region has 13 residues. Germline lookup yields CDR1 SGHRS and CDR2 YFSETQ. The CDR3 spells CASSLTGQPGYTF. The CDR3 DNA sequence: TGTGCCAGCAGCTTGACGGGACAGCCTGGCTACACCTTC.

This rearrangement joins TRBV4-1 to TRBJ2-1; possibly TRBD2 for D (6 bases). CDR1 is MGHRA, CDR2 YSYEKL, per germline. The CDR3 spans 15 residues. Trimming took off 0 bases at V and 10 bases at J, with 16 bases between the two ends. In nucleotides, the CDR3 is TGCGCCAGCAGCCAAGAATGGGGGGTCAAGAGGGAGCAGTTCTTC. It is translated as CASSQEWGVKREQFF.

The CDR3 region is CAIRDRQADTQYF. The CDR3 DNA sequence: TGTGCCATCAGGGACCGACAGGCAGATACGCAGTATTTT. This chain links TRBV10-3 with TRBJ2-3, with D possibly being TRBD1 (6 bases). CDR1 and CDR2 (germline): ENHRY, SYGVKD. The V gene lost 6 bases and the J gene lost 4 bases, with 11 bases spanning the gap. The CDR3 spans 13 residues.

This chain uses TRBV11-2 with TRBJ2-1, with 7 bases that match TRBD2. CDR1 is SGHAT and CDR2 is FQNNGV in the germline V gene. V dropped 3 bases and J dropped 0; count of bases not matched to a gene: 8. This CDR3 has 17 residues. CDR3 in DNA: TGTGCCAGCAGCTTCCTTGGGGGGGGATACTCCTACAATGAGCAGTTCTTC. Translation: CASSFLGGGYSYNEQFF. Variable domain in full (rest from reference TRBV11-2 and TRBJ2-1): EAGVAQSPRYKIIEKRQSVAFWCNPISGHATLYWYQQILGQGPKLLIQFQNNGVVDDSQLPKDRFSAERLKGVDSTLKIQPAKLEDSAVYLCASSFLGGGYSYNEQFFGPGTRLTVL.